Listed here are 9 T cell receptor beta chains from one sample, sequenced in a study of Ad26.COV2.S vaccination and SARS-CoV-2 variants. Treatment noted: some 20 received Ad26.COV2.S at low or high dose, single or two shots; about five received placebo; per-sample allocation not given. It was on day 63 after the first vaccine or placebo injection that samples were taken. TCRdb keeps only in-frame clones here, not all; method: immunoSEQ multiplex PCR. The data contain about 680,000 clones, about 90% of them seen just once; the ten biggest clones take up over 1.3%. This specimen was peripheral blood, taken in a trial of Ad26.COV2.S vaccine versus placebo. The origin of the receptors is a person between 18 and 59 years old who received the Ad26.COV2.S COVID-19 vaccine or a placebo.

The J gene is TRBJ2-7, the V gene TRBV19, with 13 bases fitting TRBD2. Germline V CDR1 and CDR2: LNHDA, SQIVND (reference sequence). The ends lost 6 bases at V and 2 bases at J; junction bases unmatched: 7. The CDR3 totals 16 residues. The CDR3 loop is CASSRSGLAGTYEQYF. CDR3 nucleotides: TGTGCCAGTAGCAGATCGGGACTAGCGGGGACCTACGAGCAGTACTTC.

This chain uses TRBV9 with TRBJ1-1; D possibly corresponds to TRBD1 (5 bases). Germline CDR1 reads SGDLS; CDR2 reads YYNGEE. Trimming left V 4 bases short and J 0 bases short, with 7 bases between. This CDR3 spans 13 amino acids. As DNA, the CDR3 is TGTGCCAGCAGCAGGGGTTTGAACACTGAAGCTTTCTTT. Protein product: CASSRGLNTEAFF.

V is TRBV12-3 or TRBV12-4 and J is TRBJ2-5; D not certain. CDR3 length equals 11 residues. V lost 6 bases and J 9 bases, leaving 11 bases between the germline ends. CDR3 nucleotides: TGTGCCAGCAGCAGAGAATCCTCCCAGTACTTC. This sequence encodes CASSRESSQYF.

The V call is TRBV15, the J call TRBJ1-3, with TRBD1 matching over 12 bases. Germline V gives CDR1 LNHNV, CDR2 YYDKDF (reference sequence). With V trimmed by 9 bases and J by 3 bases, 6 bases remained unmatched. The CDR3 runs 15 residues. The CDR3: CATSRDRGLGNTIYF. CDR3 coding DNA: TGTGCCACTAGCCGGGACAGGGGGCTTGGAAACACCATATATTTT. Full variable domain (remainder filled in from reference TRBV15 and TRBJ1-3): DAMVIQNPRYQVTQFGKPVTLSCSQTLNHNVMYWYQQKSSQAPKLLFHYYDKDFNNEADTPDNFQSRRPNTSFCFLDIRSPGLGDTAMYLCATSRDRGLGNTIYFGEGSWLTVV.

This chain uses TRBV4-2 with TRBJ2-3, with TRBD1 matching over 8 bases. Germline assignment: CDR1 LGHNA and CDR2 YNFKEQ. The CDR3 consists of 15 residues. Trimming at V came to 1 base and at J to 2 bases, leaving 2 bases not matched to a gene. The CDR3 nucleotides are TGTGCCAGCAGCCAAGGACAGGGGTTCACAGATACGCAGTATTTT. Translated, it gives CASSQGQGFTDTQYF.

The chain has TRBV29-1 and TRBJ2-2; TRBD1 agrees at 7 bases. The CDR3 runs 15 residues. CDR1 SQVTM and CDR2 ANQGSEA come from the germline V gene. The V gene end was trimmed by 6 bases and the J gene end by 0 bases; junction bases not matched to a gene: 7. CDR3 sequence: CSVIRDRANTGELFF. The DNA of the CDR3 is TGCAGCGTAATCCGAGACAGGGCGAACACCGGGGAGCTGTTTTTT.

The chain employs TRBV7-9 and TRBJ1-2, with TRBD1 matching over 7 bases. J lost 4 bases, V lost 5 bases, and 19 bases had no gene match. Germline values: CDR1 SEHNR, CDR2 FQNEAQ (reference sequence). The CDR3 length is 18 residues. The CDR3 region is CASSHPGTVLSSTYGYTF. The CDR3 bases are TGTGCCAGCAGCCATCCCGGGACAGTTTTATCCAGTACCTATGGCTACACCTTC.

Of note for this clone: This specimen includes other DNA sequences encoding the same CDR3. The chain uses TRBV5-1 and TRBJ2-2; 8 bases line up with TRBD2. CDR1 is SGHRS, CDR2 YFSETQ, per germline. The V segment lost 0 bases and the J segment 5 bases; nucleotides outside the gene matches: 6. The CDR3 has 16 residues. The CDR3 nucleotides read TGCGCCAGCAGCTTGGGGCTAGCGGGCGGGACCGGGGAGCTGTTTTTT. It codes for CASSLGLAGGTGELFF.

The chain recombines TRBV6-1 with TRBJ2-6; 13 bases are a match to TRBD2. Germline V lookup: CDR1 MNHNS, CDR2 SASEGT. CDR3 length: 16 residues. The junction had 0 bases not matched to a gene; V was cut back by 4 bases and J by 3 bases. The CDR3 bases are TGTGCCAGCAGTGGACTAGCGGGGGGTGGGGCCAACGTCCTGACTTTC. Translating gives CASSGLAGGGANVLTF.